What follows is one T cell receptor beta chain and its context. The antigen is undetermined. Produced via immunoSEQ multiplex PCR; TCRdb's table is partial and in-frame only. The sample carries roughly 260,000 clones, about 92% recorded once. V lost 3 bases and J 4 bases, leaving 16 bases between the germline ends. Germline V lookup: CDR1 MDHEN, CDR2 SYDVKM. The CDR3 spans 15 residues. The source of the sample is a study of T cell responses to AZD1222 COVID-19 vaccine. The wider study: It was second doses at about 4 or about 12 weeks that were pooled. Study-level results: Researchers report vaccine-associated CD4 TCRs spanning spike, with dominance at 160-218 and 743-854. Rises in breadth and depth of Spike-specific TCRs came after two AZD1222 doses. Baseline serology detected seropositivity in only 5 to 7 AZD1222 recipients.

The specimen was peripheral blood, collected on day 0 of AZD1222 vaccination. The sequence came from an adult in good health. The chain uses TRBV28 and TRBJ2-7; possible D gene TRBD2, 7 bases. DNA of the CDR3: TGTGCCAGCAGTTTCCCCGAGGGGGGGCGGTACGAGCAGTACTTC. It yields the protein CASSFPEGGRYEQYF.